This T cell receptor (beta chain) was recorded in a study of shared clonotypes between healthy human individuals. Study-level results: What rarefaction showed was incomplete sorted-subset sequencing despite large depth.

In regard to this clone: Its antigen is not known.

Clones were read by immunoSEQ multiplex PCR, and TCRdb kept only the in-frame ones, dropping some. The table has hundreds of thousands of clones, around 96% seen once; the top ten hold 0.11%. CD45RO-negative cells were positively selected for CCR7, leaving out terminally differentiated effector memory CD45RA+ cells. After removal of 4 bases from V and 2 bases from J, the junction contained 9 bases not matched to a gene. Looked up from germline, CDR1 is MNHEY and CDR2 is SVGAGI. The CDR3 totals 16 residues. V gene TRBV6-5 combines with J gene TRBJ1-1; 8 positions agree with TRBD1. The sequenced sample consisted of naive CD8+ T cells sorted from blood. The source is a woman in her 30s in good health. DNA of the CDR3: TGTGCCAGCAGTTTCCGCTTGGGACAGGCAAACACTGAAGCTTTCTTT. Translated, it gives CASSFRLGQANTEAFF.